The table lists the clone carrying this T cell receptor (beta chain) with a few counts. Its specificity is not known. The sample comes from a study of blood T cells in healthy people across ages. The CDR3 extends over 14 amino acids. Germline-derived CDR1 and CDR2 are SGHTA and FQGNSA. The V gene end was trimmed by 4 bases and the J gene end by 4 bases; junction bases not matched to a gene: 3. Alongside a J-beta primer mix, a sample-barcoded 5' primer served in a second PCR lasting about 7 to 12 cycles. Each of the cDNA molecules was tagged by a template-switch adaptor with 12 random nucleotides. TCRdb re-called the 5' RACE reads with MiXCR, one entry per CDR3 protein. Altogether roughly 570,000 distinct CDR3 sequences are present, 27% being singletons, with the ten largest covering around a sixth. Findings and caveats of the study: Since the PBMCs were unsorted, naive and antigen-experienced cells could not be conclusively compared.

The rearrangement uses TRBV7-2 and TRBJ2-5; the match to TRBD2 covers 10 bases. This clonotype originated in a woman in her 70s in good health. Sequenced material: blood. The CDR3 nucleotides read TGTGCCAGCAGCTACCAGCGGGGGGGAGAGACCCAGTACTTC. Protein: CASSYQRGGETQYF.